The sequence of this TCR beta chain was determined in a study of T cells expressing NK-cell markers. Study summary: Sorted CD3+CD56+NKG2C+, CD3+CD56+NKG2C- and CD3+CD56-NKG2C+ T cells provided the TCR beta repertoires.

Production of TCR beta cDNA relied on 5'RACE template switching with UMIs. TCRdb re-called the 5' RACE reads and catalogs CDR3 proteins one per entry, DNA excluded. This sample contains fewer than 18,000 distinct CDR3 sequences. Study results and limitations: The CD3+CD56-NKG2C+ fraction was also led by these clonotypes in a few donors.

Points on this clonotype: Its antigen remains unknown.

The clonotype comes from a man aged 18-70 years in good health. Sequenced material: blood T cells: a sorted CD56 or NKG2C T cell subset, CD4+ or CD8+ T cells, or bulk PBMC T cells (not recorded which).

The CDR3 spells CASTGTGILATNEKLFF. This rearrangement joins TRBV4-1 to TRBJ1-4; absent DNA, TCRdb's TRBD1 call cannot be checked. Per the germline V gene, CDR1 is MGHRA and CDR2 is YSYEKL. The CDR3 runs 17 residues.